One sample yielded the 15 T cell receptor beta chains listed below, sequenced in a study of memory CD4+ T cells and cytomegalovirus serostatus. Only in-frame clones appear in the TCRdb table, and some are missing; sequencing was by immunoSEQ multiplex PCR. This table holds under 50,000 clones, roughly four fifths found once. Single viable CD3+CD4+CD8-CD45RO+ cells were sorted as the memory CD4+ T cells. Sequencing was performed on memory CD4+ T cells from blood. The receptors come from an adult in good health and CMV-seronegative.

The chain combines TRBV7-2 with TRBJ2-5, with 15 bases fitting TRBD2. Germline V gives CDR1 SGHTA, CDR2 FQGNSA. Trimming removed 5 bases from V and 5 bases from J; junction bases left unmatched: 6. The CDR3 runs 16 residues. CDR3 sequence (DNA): TGTGCCAGCAGCATAGGACTAGCGGGGGGGAAGGAGACCCAGTACTTC. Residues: CASSIGLAGGKETQYF.

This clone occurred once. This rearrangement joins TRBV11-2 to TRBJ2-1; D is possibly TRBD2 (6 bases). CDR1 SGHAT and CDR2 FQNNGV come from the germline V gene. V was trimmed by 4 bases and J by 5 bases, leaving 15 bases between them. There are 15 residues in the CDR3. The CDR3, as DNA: TGTGCCAGCAGCTCACAAACCGGGAGACACAATGAGCAGTTCTTC. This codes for CASSSQTGRHNEQFF.

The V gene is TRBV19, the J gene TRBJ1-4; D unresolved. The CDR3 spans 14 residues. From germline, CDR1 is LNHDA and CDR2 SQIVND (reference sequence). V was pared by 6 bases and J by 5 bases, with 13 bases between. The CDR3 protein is CASRSREMNEKLFF. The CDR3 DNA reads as TGTGCCAGTAGATCAAGGGAGATGAATGAAAAACTGTTTTTT.

Written as DNA, the CDR3 is TGTGCCAGCAGCCAAGACTTCGCCGGGGGCTACACCTTC. Translating gives CASSQDFAGGYTF. The gene calls are TRBV14 and TRBJ1-2; D is ambiguous. The V end lost 0 bases, the J end lost 8 bases, and 10 bases lay between the germline ends. The CDR3 has 13 amino acids. The germline V gene encodes CDR1 SGHDN and CDR2 FVKESK.

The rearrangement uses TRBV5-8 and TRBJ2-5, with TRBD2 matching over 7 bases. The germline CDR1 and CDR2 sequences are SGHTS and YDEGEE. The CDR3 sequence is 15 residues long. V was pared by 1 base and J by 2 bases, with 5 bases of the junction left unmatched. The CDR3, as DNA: TGTGCCAGCAGCTTGTCCCGGCGGGGGCAAGAGACCCAGTACTTC. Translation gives CASSLSRRGQETQYF.

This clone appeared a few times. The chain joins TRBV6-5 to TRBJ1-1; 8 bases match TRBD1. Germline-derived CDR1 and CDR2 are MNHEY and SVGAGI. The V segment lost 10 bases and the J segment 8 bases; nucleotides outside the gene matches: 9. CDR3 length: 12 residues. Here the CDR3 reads CATKFDRGEAFF. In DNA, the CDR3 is TGTGCCACCAAATTCGACAGGGGCGAAGCTTTCTTT.

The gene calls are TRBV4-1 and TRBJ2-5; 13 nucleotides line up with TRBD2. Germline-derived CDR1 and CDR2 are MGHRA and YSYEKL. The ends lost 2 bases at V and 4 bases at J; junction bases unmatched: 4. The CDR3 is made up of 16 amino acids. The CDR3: CASSQLGLAGVETQYF. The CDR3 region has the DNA TGCGCCAGCAGCCAACTAGGACTAGCGGGGGTAGAGACCCAGTACTTC.

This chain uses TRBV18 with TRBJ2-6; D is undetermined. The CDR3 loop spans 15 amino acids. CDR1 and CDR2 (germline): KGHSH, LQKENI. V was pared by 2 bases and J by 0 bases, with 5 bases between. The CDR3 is CASSPYISGANVLTF. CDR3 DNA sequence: TGTGCCAGCTCACCATATATCTCTGGGGCCAACGTCCTGACTTTC.

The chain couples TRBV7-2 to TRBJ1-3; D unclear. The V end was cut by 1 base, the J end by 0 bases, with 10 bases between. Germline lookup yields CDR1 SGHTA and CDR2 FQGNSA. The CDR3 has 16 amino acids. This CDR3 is CASSLVSTGSGNTIYF. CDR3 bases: TGTGCCAGCAGCTTAGTGTCCACGGGCTCTGGAAACACCATATATTTT.

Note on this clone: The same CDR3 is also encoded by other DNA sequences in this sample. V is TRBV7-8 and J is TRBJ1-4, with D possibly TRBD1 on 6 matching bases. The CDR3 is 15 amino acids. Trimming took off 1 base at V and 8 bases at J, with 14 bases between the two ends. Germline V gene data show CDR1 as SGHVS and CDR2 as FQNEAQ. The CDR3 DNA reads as TGTGCCAGCAGCTTAGTCGGCAGGGGAGGGGAAAAACTGTTTTTT. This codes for CASSLVGRGGEKLFF.

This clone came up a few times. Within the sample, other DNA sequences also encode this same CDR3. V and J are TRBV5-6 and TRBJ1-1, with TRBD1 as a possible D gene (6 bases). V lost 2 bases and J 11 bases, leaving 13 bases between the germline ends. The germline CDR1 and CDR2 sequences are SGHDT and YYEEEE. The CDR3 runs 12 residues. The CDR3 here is CASSLEGRGAFF. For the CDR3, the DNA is TGTGCCAGCAGCTTAGAGGGCAGGGGCGCTTTCTTT.

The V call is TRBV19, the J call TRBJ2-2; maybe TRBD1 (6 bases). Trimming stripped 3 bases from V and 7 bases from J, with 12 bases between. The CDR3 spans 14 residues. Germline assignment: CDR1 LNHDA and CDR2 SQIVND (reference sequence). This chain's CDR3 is CASSIGSDSGELFF. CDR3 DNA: TGTGCCAGTAGTATCGGTTCGGACAGCGGGGAGCTGTTTTTT.

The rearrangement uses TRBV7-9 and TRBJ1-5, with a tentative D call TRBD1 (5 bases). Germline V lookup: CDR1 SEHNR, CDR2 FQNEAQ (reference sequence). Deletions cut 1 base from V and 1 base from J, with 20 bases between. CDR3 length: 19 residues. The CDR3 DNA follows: TGTGCCAGCAGCTTAGGCCCGGGCCTCGGGGGGAAAAGCAATCAGCCCCAGCATTTT. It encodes CASSLGPGLGGKSNQPQHF.

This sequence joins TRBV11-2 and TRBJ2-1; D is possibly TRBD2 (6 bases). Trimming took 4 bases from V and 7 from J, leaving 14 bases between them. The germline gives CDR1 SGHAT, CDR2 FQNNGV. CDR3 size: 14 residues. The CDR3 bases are TGTGCCAGCAGCTCCCTGGAGACTAGGAATGAGCAGTTCTTC. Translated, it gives CASSSLETRNEQFF.

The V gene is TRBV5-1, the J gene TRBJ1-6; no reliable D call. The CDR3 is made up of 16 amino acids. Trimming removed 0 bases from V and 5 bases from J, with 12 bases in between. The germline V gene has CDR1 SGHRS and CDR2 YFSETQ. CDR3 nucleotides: TGCGCCAGCAGCTTGGATGGCGCCCTAAATAATTCACCCCTCCACTTT. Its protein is CASSLDGALNNSPLHF. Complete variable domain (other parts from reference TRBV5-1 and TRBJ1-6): KAGVTQTPRYLIKTRGQQVTLSCSPISGHRSVSWYQQTPGQGLQFLFEYFSETQRNKGNFPGRFSGRQFSNSRSEMNVSTLELGDSALYLCASSLDGALNNSPLHFGNGTRLTVT.